This TCR beta chain was sequenced for a study of blood T cell repertoires in COVID-19. V lost 9 bases and J lost 2; bases outside the gene matches: 9. The CDR3 totals 16 residues. Per germline, CDR1 LNHDA and CDR2 SQIVND (reference sequence). This clone was detected only once. Assay: immunoSEQ multiplex PCR; the TCRdb copy retains only in-frame clones and omits some. The sample contains 150,000 to 200,000 clones, roughly 80% of which appear only once. The J gene is TRBJ2-6, the V gene TRBV19; 8 positions match TRBD2. This TCR was recovered from a woman in her thirties with acute or convalescent COVID-19. Sequenced: peripheral blood. The CDR3: CASLREGVAGANVLTF. The CDR3 bases are TGTGCCAGCCTCCGGGAGGGGGTCGCTGGGGCCAACGTCCTGACTTTC.